This is a list of T cell receptor beta chains from one sample in a study. Each CDR3 protein gets one entry after TCRdb re-called the reads with MiXCR. In all, the sample yields around 15 distinct CDR3 sequences. Source material: CD8+ T cells (not recorded whether cultured). All receptors derive from a male donor. CDR3s include the opening cysteine and the closing phenylalanine or tryptophan. Fields, in order: CDR3 DNA, CDR3 protein, J gene, D gene, clone size, V gene. D genes are given only for firm matches. Rows may omit the clone size; those that give it use once, few, many or a size class.

TGCGCCAGCAGCCAAGCGGATCGGGACACCTACGAGCAGTACTTC CASSQADRDTYEQYF TRBJ2-7 - - TRBV4-1
TGTGCTAGTGGTTGGGGTGAGCAGTTCTTC CASGWGEQFF TRBJ2-1 - large TRBV12-5